The 27 T cell receptor beta chains below were found in one sample sequenced in a study of control samples from healthy donors and cancer patients. Only in-frame clones appear in the TCRdb table, and some are missing; sequencing was by immunoSEQ multiplex PCR. The sample lists approximately 100,000 clones, around 80% occurring once. Source material: blood. The receptors here all came from a man aged 60-69 years in good health.

This chain joins TRBV18 and TRBJ1-1; D is unresolved. Looked up from germline, CDR1 is KGHSH and CDR2 is LQKENI. The CDR3 totals 14 residues. V was cut by 3 bases and J by 2 bases, with 10 bases left in between. CDR3 loop: CASSPGLENTEAFF. CDR3 DNA: TGTGCCAGCTCACCCGGCCTAGAAAACACTGAAGCTTTCTTT.

This chain joins TRBV25-1 and TRBJ1-1; the D gene is possibly TRBD1 (6 bases). The CDR3 runs to 14 residues. Per germline, CDR1 MGHDK and CDR2 SYGVNS. V was cut by 1 base and J by 10 bases, with 16 bases left in between. The CDR3 DNA is TGTGCCAGCAGTGAATGGGACACTCAGGGTCGAGCTTTCTTT. Translating gives CASSEWDTQGRAFF.

This chain uses TRBV6-1 with TRBJ2-1; TRBD1 or TRBD2 may be the D gene (6 bases each). Trimming removed 5 bases at V and 1 base at J, with 12 bases between. Germline V gene data show CDR1 as MNHNS and CDR2 as SASEGT. This CDR3 contains 15 residues. The CDR3 loop is CASSSQGGSYNEQFF. CDR3 bases: TGTGCCAGCAGTTCCCAAGGGGGGTCCTACAATGAGCAGTTCTTC.

This rearrangement joins TRBV25-1 to TRBJ2-1; D gene ambiguous. CDR3 length equals 14 residues. V lost 4 bases and J lost 0, with 7 bases in between. Germline V gives CDR1 MGHDK, CDR2 SYGVNS. As DNA, the CDR3 is TGTGCCAGCAGTGGTGCTAGCTCCTACAATGAGCAGTTCTTC. It encodes CASSGASSYNEQFF.

The CDR3 reads CASSEREGGSRVSYEQYF. CDR3 sequence (DNA): TGCGCCAGCAGTGAACGTGAAGGGGGCTCCCGAGTATCCTACGAGCAGTACTTC. The chain is built from TRBV10-1 and TRBJ2-7; 7 bases line up with TRBD1. The ends lost 3 bases at V and 1 base at J; junction bases unmatched: 15. The CDR3 spans 18 residues. The germline CDR1 and CDR2 sequences are WNHNN and SYGVQD (reference sequence).

The V and J genes are TRBV5-8 and TRBJ2-1; 9 positions match TRBD2. The V gene end was trimmed by 0 bases and the J gene end by 11 bases; junction bases not matched to a gene: 3. CDR1 and CDR2 (germline): SGHTS, YDEGEE. The CDR3 spans 13 residues. The CDR3 bases are TGTGCCAGCAGCTTGGCTAGCGGGGTAAAGCAGTTCTTC. It specifies CASSLASGVKQFF.

Regarding this clone: Other DNA sequences in this sample translate to the same CDR3. V gene TRBV19 combines with J gene TRBJ2-3; the D call may be TRBD1 or TRBD2 (5 bases each). This CDR3 is built from 14 residues. The V and J ends lost 9 bases and 2 bases respectively, with 15 bases between them. The germline V gene has CDR1 LNHDA and CDR2 SQIVND (reference sequence). This CDR3 reads CASGPGPPTDTQYF. CDR3 bases: TGTGCCAGCGGACCGGGACCCCCCACAGATACGCAGTATTTT.

The chain is built from TRBV27 and TRBJ2-7, with a possible D match to TRBD2 (5 bases). The CDR3 is 15 residues long. Trimming shortened V by 2 bases and J by 4 bases, and 15 bases separated the two germline ends. Germline V CDR1 and CDR2: MNHEY, SMNVEV (reference sequence). DNA for the CDR3: TGTGCCAGCAGTTTAGGAGGAGACCCCCCTTACGAGCAGTACTTC. It encodes CASSLGGDPPYEQYF.

The chain is built from TRBV4-2 and TRBJ2-2; unclear D gene. This CDR3 has 15 residues. CDR1 is LGHNA and CDR2 is YNFKEQ in the germline V gene. Trimming removed 0 bases from V and 1 base from J, with 6 bases in between. CDR3 sequence (DNA): TGTGCCAGCAGCCAAGATGCGGAGAACACCGGGGAGCTGTTTTTT. It is translated as CASSQDAENTGELFF.

The chain is built from TRBV24-1 and TRBJ2-1; weak D call: TRBD1 (7 bases). Germline loops: CDR1 KGHDR, CDR2 SFDVKD. The CDR3 runs to 13 residues. V lost 7 bases to trimming and J lost 5 bases, with 11 bases between them. The CDR3 reads CATSGGQNNEQFF. In nucleotides, the CDR3 is TGTGCCACCAGCGGGGGACAGAACAATGAGCAGTTCTTC.

The CDR3 DNA sequence: TGTGCCAGCAGCGGGGCTGGACAGGGCCCCACAGATACGCAGTATTTT. Its translation: CASSGAGQGPTDTQYF. The chain employs TRBV7-9 and TRBJ2-3; TRBD1 matches at 8 bases. The CDR3 has 16 amino acids. CDR1 SEHNR and CDR2 FQNEAQ come from the germline V gene (reference sequence). With 5 bases clipped from V and 2 bases from J, the junction kept 9 bases outside the gene matches.

This clone was found once. The V gene is TRBV28, the J gene TRBJ1-4; D is unresolved. V was pared by 4 bases and J by 8 bases, with 14 bases between. CDR3 size: 14 residues. Germline CDR1 reads MDHEN; CDR2 reads SYDVKM. CDR3: CASSWGNSGEKLFF. CDR3 DNA: TGTGCCAGCAGTTGGGGTAATTCAGGAGAAAAACTGTTTTTT.

This clone was found a few times. The chain uses TRBV27 and TRBJ2-1, with 11 bases fitting TRBD2. V lost 10 bases, J lost 4 bases, and 12 bases stayed unmatched. Germline-derived CDR1 and CDR2 are MNHEY and SMNVEV (reference sequence). This CDR3 region has 16 residues. The CDR3, as DNA: TGTGCCACCCAGCGGGACGGGACTAGCGGATACAATGAGCAGTTCTTC. The encoded protein is CATQRDGTSGYNEQFF.

This chain links TRBV30 with TRBJ2-6, with a possible D match to TRBD2 (5 bases). The CDR3 spans 15 residues. From germline, CDR1 is GTSNPN and CDR2 SVGIG (reference sequence). Trimming removed 3 bases from V and 3 bases from J, with 12 bases in between. CDR3 residues: CAWRALGSGANVLTF. The CDR3 DNA follows: TGTGCCTGGAGGGCCTTGGGGAGTGGGGCCAACGTCCTGACTTTC.

V and J are TRBV7-9 and TRBJ2-3; no clear D. V was pared by 7 bases and J by 0 bases, with 5 bases between. The CDR3 has 12 residues. Germline V lookup: CDR1 SEHNR, CDR2 FQNEAQ (reference sequence). The CDR3 loop reads CASMGSTDTQYF. As DNA, the CDR3 is TGTGCCAGCATGGGGAGCACAGATACGCAGTATTTT.

This chain connects TRBV20-1 to TRBJ2-4; D is perhaps TRBD1 (5 bases). Germline CDR1 is DFQATT and CDR2 is SNEGSKA (reference sequence). Trimming took off 3 bases at V and 1 base at J, with 13 bases between the two ends. The CDR3 consists of 15 residues. This chain's CDR3 is CSASEAGSAKNIQYF. The CDR3 nucleotides read TGCAGTGCTAGTGAGGCAGGGTCCGCCAAAAACATTCAGTACTTC.

J is TRBJ1-6 and V is TRBV9; TRBD1 is a possible D gene (6 bases). This CDR3 has 15 residues. Per the germline V gene, CDR1 is SGDLS and CDR2 is YYNGEE. Trimming pared 0 bases from V and 7 bases from J, leaving 11 bases between. The CDR3 nucleotides are TGTGCCAGCAGCGTAGCAGGGCAGGGGAATTCACCCCTCCACTTT. This sequence encodes CASSVAGQGNSPLHF.

The chain has TRBV15 and TRBJ2-5; D not resolved. The V end was cut by 0 bases, the J end by 3 bases, with 11 bases between. The CDR3 has 15 residues. The V gene's germline CDR1 is LNHNV and CDR2 YYDKDF (reference sequence). The CDR3 region is CATSRDIRAEETQYF. The DNA of the CDR3 is TGTGCCACCAGCAGAGATATTAGGGCGGAAGAGACCCAGTACTTC.

The chain combines TRBV9 with TRBJ2-3, with D perhaps TRBD2 (5 bases). The CDR3 has 15 residues. CDR1 SGDLS and CDR2 YYNGEE come from the germline V gene. V lost 3 bases and J lost 2, with 13 bases in between. CDR3 region: CASSAAGPSTDTQYF. CDR3 DNA: TGTGCCAGCAGCGCGGCGGGTCCATCCACAGATACGCAGTATTTT.

A remark on this clone: The identical CDR3 is also encoded by other nucleotide sequences in the sample. The chain recombines TRBV10-1 with TRBJ1-1; TRBD1 might be the D (6 bases). V was trimmed by 2 bases and J by 1 base, leaving 14 bases between them. This CDR3 region has 16 residues. Germline CDR1 and CDR2: WNHNN and SYGVQD (reference sequence). The CDR3 is CASSEQGFDANTEAFF. The CDR3 DNA is TGCGCCAGCAGTGAGCAGGGGTTCGACGCGAACACTGAAGCTTTCTTT.

The rearrangement links TRBV5-5 to TRBJ2-6; D may correspond to TRBD1 or TRBD2 (5 bases each). The CDR3 is 16 residues long. The V gene lost 4 bases and the J gene lost 4 bases, with 15 bases spanning the gap. Germline CDR1 is SGHKS and CDR2 is YYEKEE (reference sequence). The CDR3 nucleotides are TGTGCCAGCAGCCTCGACCCGGGGCTGGGGGCCAACGTCCTGACTTTC. It is translated as CASSLDPGLGANVLTF.

This clone was found once. The chain couples TRBV7-8 to TRBJ2-4; TRBD1 might be the D (5 bases). CDR1 SGHVS and CDR2 FQNEAQ come from the germline V gene. The CDR3 extends over 14 amino acids. V was trimmed by 0 bases and J by 4 bases, leaving 7 bases between them. CDR3 sequence (DNA): TGTGCCAGCAGCTTAGCCCCAGGGAAAAACATTCAGTACTTC. Amino acid sequence: CASSLAPGKNIQYF.

This chain links TRBV3-1 (or the pseudogene TRBV3-2) with TRBJ2-3; no clear D. Germline-derived CDR1 and CDR2 are LGHDT and YNNKEL (reference sequence). The CDR3 spans 13 residues. V lost 0 bases, J lost 8 bases, and 9 bases lay in between. The CDR3 DNA sequence: TGTGCCAGCAGCCAAGATAGGTCCGGTACGCAGTATTTT. Translation gives CASSQDRSGTQYF.

This clone has just a few counts. The J gene is TRBJ2-3, the V gene TRBV5-1; the D is unclear. Germline V gives CDR1 SGHRS, CDR2 YFSETQ. The V gene lost 0 bases and the J gene lost 5 bases, with 7 bases spanning the gap. CDR3 length: 13 amino acids. The CDR3 spells CASSLETRDTQYF. The CDR3 DNA reads TGCGCCAGCAGCTTGGAGACGCGAGATACGCAGTATTTT.

The CDR3 loop is CASSFITSSSETQYF. DNA for the CDR3: TGTGCCAGCAGCTTCATAACTAGTAGTTCGGAGACCCAGTACTTC. J is TRBJ2-5 and V is TRBV5-6; D perhaps matches TRBD2 (5 bases). The length of the CDR3 is 15 residues. Germline CDR1 and CDR2: SGHDT and YYEEEE. V lost 2 bases, J lost 5 bases, and 16 bases lay in between.

The CDR3 DNA is TGTGCCAGCAGCCCCGGCGGGCTAGCGGGGTCTTTCCAAGAGACCCAGTACTTC. Encoded protein: CASSPGGLAGSFQETQYF. This rearrangement joins TRBV7-8 to TRBJ2-5, with TRBD2 matching over 9 bases. This CDR3 contains 18 residues. Trimming at V came to 5 bases and at J to 1 base, leaving 14 bases not matched to a gene. Germline CDR1 reads SGHVS; CDR2 reads FQNEAQ.

The V call is TRBV7-8, the J call TRBJ2-7; TRBD1 matches 9 bases. The germline gives CDR1 SGHVS, CDR2 FQNEAQ. The CDR3 loop spans 15 amino acids. The V and J ends lost 5 bases and 2 bases, in that order; junction bases with no gene match: 7. In DNA form, the CDR3 reads TGTGCCAGCAGCCCAAGCGGGACAGGGCCCTACGAGCAGTACTTC. Translated, it gives CASSPSGTGPYEQYF.